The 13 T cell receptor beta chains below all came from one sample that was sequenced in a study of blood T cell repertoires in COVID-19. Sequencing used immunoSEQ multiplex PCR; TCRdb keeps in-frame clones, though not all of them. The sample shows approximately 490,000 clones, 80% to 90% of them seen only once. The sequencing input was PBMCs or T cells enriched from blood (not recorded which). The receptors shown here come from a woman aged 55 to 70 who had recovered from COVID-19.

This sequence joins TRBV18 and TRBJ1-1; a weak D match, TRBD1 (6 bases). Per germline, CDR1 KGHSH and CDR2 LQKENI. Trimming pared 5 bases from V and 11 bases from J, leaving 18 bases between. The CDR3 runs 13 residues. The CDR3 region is CASSIRDTQWAFF. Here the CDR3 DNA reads TGTGCCAGCTCAATAAGGGACACTCAATGGGCTTTCTTT.

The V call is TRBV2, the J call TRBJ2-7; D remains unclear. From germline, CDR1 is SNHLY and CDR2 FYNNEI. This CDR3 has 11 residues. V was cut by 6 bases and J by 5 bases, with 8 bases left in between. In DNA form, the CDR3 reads TGTGCCAGCAGACTTGACAACGAGCAGTACTTC. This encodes CASRLDNEQYF. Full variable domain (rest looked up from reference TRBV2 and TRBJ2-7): EPEVTQTPSHQVTQMGQEVILRCVPISNHLYFYWYRQILGQKVEFLVSFYNNEISEKSEIFDDQFSVERPDGSNFTLKIRSTKLEDSAMYFCASRLDNEQYFGPGTRLTVT.

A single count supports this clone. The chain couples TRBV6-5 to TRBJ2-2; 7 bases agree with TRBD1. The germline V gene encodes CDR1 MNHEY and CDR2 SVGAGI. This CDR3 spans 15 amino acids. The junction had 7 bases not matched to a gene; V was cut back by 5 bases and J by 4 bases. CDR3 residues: CASSRTGDITGELFF. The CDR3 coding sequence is TGTGCCAGCAGTAGAACAGGGGACATCACCGGGGAGCTGTTTTTT.

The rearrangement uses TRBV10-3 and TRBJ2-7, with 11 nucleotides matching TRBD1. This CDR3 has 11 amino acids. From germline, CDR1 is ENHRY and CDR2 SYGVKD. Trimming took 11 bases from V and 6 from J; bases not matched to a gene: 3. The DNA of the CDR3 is TGTGCCGTGGGACAGGGGGGCGAGCAGTACGTC. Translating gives CAVGQGGEQYV.

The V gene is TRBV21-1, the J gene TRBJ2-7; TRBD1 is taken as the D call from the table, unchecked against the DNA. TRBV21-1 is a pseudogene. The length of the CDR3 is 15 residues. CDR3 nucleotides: TGTGCCAGCAGCCCCCCAAGACAGGGTGGGTACGAGCAGTACGTC. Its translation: CASSPPRQGGYEQYV.

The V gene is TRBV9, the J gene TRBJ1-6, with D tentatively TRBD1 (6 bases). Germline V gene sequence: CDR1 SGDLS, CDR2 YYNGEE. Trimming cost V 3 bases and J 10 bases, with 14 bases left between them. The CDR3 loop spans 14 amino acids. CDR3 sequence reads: CASSAGNRESPLHF. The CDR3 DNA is TGTGCCAGCAGCGCTGGGAACAGGGAGTCACCCCTCCACTTT.

The CDR3 here is CASSQVGQGADEQFF. Here the CDR3 DNA reads TGTGCCAGCAGCCAAGTGGGACAGGGGGCCGATGAGCAGTTCTTC. The rearrangement joins TRBV6-5 to TRBJ2-1; TRBD1 matches 12 bases. J lost 8 bases, V lost 6 bases, and 8 bases had no gene match. The length of the CDR3 is 15 residues. Germline assignment: CDR1 MNHEY and CDR2 SVGAGI.

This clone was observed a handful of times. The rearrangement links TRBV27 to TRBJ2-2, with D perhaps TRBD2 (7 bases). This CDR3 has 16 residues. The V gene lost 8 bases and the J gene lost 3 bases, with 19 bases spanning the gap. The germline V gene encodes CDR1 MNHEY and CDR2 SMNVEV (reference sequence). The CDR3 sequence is CASSRGAGQYTGELFF. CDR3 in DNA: TGTGCCAGCTCTCGGGGGGCTGGACAGTACACCGGGGAGCTGTTTTTT.

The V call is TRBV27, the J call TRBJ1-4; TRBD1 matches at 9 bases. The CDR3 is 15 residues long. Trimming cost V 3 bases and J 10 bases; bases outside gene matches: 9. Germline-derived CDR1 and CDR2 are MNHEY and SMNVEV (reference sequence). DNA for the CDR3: TGTGCCAGCAGTTTGTCGACAGGGGGGGTCTTAAAACTGTTTTTT. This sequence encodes CASSLSTGGVLKLFF.

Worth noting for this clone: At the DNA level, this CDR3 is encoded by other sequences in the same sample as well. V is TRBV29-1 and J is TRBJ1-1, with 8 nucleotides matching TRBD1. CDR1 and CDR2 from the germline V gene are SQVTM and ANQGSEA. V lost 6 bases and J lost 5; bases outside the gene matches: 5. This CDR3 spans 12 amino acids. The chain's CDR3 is CSVDRGGTEAFF. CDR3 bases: TGCAGCGTAGACAGGGGAGGTACTGAAGCTTTCTTT.

The CDR3: CASSHRRGGTEAFF. In DNA, the CDR3 is TGCGCCAGCAGCCACCGACGGGGGGGGACTGAAGCTTTCTTT. The V and J genes are TRBV4-1 and TRBJ1-1; tentatively, D is TRBD1 (5 bases). Trimming removed 3 bases from V and 5 bases from J, with 13 bases in between. The CDR3 sequence is 14 residues long. Germline CDR1 and CDR2: MGHRA and YSYEKL.

DNA of the CDR3: TGCGCCAGCGGCACTAGCGGGGGTAATGAGCAGTTCTTC. Amino acids: CASGTSGGNEQFF. The chain links TRBV5-1 to TRBJ2-1; TRBD2 matches at 11 bases. Germline loops: CDR1 SGHRS, CDR2 YFSETQ. This CDR3 has 13 amino acids. V shed 7 bases, J shed 7 bases, and the junction held 4 bases outside the gene matches.

In nucleotides, the CDR3 is TGTGCCAGCAGTCCCGCTGGACAGGGCACGGGGGGCTACACCTTC. This gives the protein CASSPAGQGTGGYTF. V is TRBV28 and J is TRBJ1-2; 8 nucleotides match TRBD1. CDR1 and CDR2 (germline): MDHEN, SYDVKM. This CDR3 is built from 15 residues. V lost 5 bases to trimming and J lost 8 bases; unmatched junction nucleotides: 13.